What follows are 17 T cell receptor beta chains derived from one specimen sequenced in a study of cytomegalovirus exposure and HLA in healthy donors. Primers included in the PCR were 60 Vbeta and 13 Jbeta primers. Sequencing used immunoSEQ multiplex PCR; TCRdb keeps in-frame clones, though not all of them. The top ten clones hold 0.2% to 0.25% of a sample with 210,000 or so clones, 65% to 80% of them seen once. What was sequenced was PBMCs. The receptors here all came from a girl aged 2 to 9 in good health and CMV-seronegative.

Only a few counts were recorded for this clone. The CDR3 DNA is TGTGCCAGCAGCCAAACTCCGGGACTAGACTCCTACAATGAGCAGTTCTTC. Amino acids: CASSQTPGLDSYNEQFF. The chain combines TRBV4-2 with TRBJ2-1, with 8 nucleotides matching TRBD2. After removal of 2 bases from V and 0 bases from J, the junction contained 6 bases not matched to a gene. The CDR3 contains 17 residues. In germline, CDR1 is LGHNA, CDR2 YNFKEQ.

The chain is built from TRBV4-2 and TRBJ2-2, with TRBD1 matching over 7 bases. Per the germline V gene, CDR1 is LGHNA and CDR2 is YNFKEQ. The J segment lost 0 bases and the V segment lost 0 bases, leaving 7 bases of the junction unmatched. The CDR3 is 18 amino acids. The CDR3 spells CASSQDLTGASNTGELFF. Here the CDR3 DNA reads TGTGCCAGCAGCCAAGATCTAACAGGGGCCTCGAACACCGGGGAGCTGTTTTTT.

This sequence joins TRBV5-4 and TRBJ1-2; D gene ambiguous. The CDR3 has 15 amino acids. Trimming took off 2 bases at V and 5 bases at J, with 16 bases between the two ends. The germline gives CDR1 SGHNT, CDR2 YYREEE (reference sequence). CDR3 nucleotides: TGTGCCAGCAGCTTAATCCGGGAGTCAGAATATGGCTACACCTTC. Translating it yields CASSLIRESEYGYTF.

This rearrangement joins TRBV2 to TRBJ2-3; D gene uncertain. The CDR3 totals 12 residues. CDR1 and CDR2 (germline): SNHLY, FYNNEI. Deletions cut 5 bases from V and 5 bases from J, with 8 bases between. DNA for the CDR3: TGTGCCAGCAGTCTAGACGGAGATACGCAGTATTTT. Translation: CASSLDGDTQYF.

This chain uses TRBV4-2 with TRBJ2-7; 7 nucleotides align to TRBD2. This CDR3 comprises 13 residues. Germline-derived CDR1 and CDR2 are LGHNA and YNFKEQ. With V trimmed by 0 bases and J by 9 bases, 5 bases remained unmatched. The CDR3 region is CASSQEGRGRQYF. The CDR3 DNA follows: TGTGCCAGCAGCCAAGAGGGGCGGGGGAGGCAGTACTTC.

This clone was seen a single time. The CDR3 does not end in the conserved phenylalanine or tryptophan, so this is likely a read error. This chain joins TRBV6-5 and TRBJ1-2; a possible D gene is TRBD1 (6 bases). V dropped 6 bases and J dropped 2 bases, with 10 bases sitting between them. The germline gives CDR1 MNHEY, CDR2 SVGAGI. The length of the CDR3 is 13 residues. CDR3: CASRSTGNYGYTL. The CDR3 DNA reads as TGTGCCAGCAGATCAACAGGGAACTATGGCTACACCCTC.

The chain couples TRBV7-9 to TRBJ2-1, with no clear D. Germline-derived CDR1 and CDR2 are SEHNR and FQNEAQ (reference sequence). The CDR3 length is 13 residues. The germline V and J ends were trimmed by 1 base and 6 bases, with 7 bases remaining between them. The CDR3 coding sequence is TGTGCCAGCAGCTTAGGTGGCAGCAATGAGCAGTTCTTC. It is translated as CASSLGGSNEQFF.

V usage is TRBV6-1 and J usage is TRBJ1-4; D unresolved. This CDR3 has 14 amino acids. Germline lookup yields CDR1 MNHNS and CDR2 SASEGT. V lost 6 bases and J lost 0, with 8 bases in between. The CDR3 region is CASSPTATNEKLFF. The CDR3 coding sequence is TGTGCCAGCAGCCCCACAGCAACTAATGAAAAACTGTTTTTT.

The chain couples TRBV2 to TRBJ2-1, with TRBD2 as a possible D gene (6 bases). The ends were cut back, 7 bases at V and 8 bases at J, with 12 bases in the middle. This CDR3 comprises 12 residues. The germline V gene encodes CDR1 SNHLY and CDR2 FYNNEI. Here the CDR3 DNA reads TGTGCCAGCAAAACTACGGGGGATGAGCAGTTCTTC. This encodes CASKTTGDEQFF.

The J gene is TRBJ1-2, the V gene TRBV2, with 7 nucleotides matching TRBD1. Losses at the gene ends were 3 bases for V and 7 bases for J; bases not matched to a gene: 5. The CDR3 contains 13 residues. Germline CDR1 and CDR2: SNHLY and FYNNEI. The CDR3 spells CASSDRPGGGYTF. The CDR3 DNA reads TGTGCCAGCAGTGACAGACCAGGGGGTGGCTACACCTTC. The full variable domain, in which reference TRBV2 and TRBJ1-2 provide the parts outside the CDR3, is EPEVTQTPSHQVTQMGQEVILRCVPISNHLYFYWYRQILGQKVEFLVSFYNNEISEKSEIFDDQFSVERPDGSNFTLKIRSTKLEDSAMYFCASSDRPGGGYTFGSGTRLTVV.

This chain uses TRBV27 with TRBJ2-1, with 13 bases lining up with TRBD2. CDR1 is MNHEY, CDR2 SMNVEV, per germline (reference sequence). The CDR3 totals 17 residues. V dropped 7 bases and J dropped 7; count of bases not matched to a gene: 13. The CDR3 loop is CASKLAGGPVGENEQFF. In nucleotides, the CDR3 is TGTGCCAGCAAACTAGCGGGAGGGCCGGTGGGCGAGAATGAGCAGTTCTTC.

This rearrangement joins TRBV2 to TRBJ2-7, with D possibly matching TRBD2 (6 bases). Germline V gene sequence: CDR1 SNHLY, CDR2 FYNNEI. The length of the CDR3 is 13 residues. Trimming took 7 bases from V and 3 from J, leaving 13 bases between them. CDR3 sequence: CASKFGGDYEQYF. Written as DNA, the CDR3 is TGTGCCAGCAAATTCGGCGGGGACTACGAGCAGTACTTC. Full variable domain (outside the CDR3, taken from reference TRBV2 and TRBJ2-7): EPEVTQTPSHQVTQMGQEVILRCVPISNHLYFYWYRQILGQKVEFLVSFYNNEISEKSEIFDDQFSVERPDGSNFTLKIRSTKLEDSAMYFCASKFGGDYEQYFGPGTRLTVT.

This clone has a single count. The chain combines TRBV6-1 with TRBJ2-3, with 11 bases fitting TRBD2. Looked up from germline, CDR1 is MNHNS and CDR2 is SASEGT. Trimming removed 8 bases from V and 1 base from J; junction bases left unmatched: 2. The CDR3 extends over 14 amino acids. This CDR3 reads CASATSGGTDTQYF. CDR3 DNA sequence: TGTGCCAGCGCGACTAGCGGGGGCACAGATACGCAGTATTTT.

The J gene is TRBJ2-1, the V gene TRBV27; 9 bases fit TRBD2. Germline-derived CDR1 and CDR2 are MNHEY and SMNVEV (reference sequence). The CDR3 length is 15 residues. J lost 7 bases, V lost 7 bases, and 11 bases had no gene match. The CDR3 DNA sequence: TGTGCCAGCAAGGTCCCCGGGACTAGCCTGAATGAGCAGTTCTTC. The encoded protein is CASKVPGTSLNEQFF.

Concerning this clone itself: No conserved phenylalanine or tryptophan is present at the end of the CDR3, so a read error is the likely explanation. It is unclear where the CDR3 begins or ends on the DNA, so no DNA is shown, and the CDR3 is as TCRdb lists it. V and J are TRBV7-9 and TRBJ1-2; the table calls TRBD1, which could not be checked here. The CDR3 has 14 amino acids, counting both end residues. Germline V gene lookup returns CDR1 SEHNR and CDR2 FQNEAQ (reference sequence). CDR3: CASSLQGQGGRSIL.

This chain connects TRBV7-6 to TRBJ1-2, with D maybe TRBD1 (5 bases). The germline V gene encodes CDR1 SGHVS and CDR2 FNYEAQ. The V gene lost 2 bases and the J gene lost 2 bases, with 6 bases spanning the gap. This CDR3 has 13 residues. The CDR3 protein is CASSLRQNYGYTF. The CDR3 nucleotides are TGTGCCAGCAGCTTACGACAGAACTATGGCTACACCTTC. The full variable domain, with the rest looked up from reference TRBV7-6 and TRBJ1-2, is GAGVSQSPRYKVTKRGQDVALRCDPISGHVSLYWYRQALGQGPEFLTYFNYEAQQDKSGLPNDRFSAERPEGSISTLTIQRTEQRDSAMYRCASSLRQNYGYTFGSGTRLTVV.

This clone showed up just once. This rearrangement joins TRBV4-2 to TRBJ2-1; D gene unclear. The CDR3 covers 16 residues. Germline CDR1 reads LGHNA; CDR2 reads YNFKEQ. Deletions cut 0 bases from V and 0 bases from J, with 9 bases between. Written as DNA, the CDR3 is TGTGCCAGCAGCCAAGAGAGTAGCACCTCCTACAATGAGCAGTTCTTC. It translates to CASSQESSTSYNEQFF.